This TCR beta chain was captured by sequencing in a study of vaccination effects on CD4 cells after COVID-19. Study-wide results and caveats: Early post-infection timepoints were missing from the study, which also had few convalescent patients. Infection- and vaccine-induced clones contracted markedly late after vaccination.

Sequencing used immunoSEQ multiplex PCR; TCRdb keeps in-frame clones, though not all of them. Among 40,000 to 45,000 clones listed, about 67% were seen once. The CDR3 contains 15 residues. The V end was cut by 4 bases, the J end by 3 bases, with 16 bases between. Germline V gene lookup returns CDR1 SGHNT and CDR2 YYREEE (reference sequence). Regarding this clone: The antigen is undetermined.

Culture lasted approximately 10 days before CD4+ T cell isolation. Participants got two doses of BNT162b2 or mRNA-1273 vaccine. The genes are TRBV5-4 and TRBJ2-5, with a weak D call TRBD2 (6 bases). The TCR sequence derives from a human donor who received a COVID-19 vaccine. The starting material was CD4+ T cells from PBMCs cultured without peptide, obtained after COVID-19 vaccination. The CDR3 DNA follows: TGTGCCAGCAGCGTGCCCGGGACTGGCAAAGAGACCCAGTACTTC. Translated, it gives CASSVPGTGKETQYF.